These 22 T cell receptor beta chains were all obtained from the same sample, sequenced in a study of cytomegalovirus exposure and HLA in healthy donors. PCR employed 60 Vbeta and 13 Jbeta primers. The repertoire was sequenced with immunoSEQ multiplex PCR; TCRdb's copy has only in-frame clones and lacks some. The profile shows 150,000 to 200,000 clones, 84% of them singletons. Material for sequencing was PBMCs. All receptors derive from a young man in good health and CMV-seronegative.

The J gene is TRBJ2-1, the V gene TRBV7-8, with 11 nucleotides matching TRBD2. Per the germline V gene, CDR1 is SGHVS and CDR2 is FQNEAQ. The CDR3 has 16 amino acids. V dropped 5 bases and J dropped 8; count of bases not matched to a gene: 11. The CDR3 bases are TGTGCCAGCAGCCTTAGGACTAGCGGGTTCGGGGATGAGCAGTTCTTC. It yields the protein CASSLRTSGFGDEQFF.

The chain joins TRBV9 to TRBJ2-7; 7 bases map to TRBD2. Trimming removed 0 bases from V and 6 bases from J; junction bases left unmatched: 6. Germline-derived CDR1 and CDR2 are SGDLS and YYNGEE. The CDR3 is made up of 14 amino acids. The CDR3 is CASSVAGGESEQYF. The CDR3 nucleotides are TGTGCCAGCAGCGTAGCGGGAGGTGAATCCGAGCAGTACTTC.

In DNA, the CDR3 is TGTGCCAGCAGCTTAGGGGTGAAGCGGGAGGTTCGGTACGAGCAGTACTTC. Residues: CASSLGVKREVRYEQYF. The rearrangement joins TRBV7-2 to TRBJ2-7; 9 positions agree with TRBD2. The CDR3 has 17 residues. Trimming removed 1 base from V and 4 bases from J; junction bases left unmatched: 11. The germline gives CDR1 SGHTA, CDR2 FQGNSA.

V usage is TRBV5-6 and J usage is TRBJ1-1, with 7 bases fitting TRBD1. Trimming at V came to 3 bases and at J to 7 bases, leaving 18 bases not matched to a gene. From germline, CDR1 is SGHDT and CDR2 YYEEEE. The CDR3 consists of 17 residues. CDR3 nucleotide sequence: TGTGCCAGCAGCTCAATACCGACAGGGCAGGGAGTTCTTGAAGCTTTCTTT. The encoded protein is CASSSIPTGQGVLEAFF.

In DNA, the CDR3 is TGCGCCAGCAGCTCTTTGCGGACAGGGCGGGAGACCCAGTACTTC. It translates to CASSSLRTGRETQYF. The chain carries TRBV5-1 and TRBJ2-5, with 8 bases that match TRBD1. Per germline, CDR1 SGHRS and CDR2 YFSETQ. There are 15 residues in the CDR3. J gave up 5 bases and V 3 bases, and 9 bases lay outside the gene matches.

Concerning this clone itself: The junction shows a germline mismatch at one end, possibly a read error. The rearrangement links TRBV7-9 to TRBJ2-2, with unresolved D. The CDR3 has 12 residues. Germline V gene lookup returns CDR1 SEHNR and CDR2 FQNEAQ (reference sequence). Here the CDR3 reads CSSSLRAGELFF. The CDR3 DNA sequence: TGTTCCAGCAGCTTACGGGCCGGGGAGCTGTTTTTT.

The chain recombines TRBV15 with TRBJ2-3; maybe TRBD2 (5 bases). This CDR3 contains 18 residues. V gave up 5 bases and J gave up 2 bases, with 23 bases separating them. CDR1 is LNHNV, CDR2 YYDKDF, per germline (reference sequence). This CDR3 reads CATSARASTPLITDTQYF. The CDR3 region has the DNA TGTGCCACCAGCGCAAGGGCTAGCACTCCTTTAATCACAGATACGCAGTATTTT.

The rearrangement links TRBV7-9 to TRBJ1-1, with D possibly being TRBD1 (5 bases). The germline V gene encodes CDR1 SEHNR and CDR2 FQNEAQ (reference sequence). This CDR3 contains 16 residues. V lost 0 bases to trimming and J lost 0 bases, with 11 bases between them. CDR3 sequence reads: CASSLAGGLLNTEAFF. CDR3 coding DNA: TGTGCCAGCAGCTTAGCTGGGGGACTCCTGAACACTGAAGCTTTCTTT.

The gene calls are TRBV7-8 and TRBJ2-7; tentative D call: TRBD1 (6 bases). From germline, CDR1 is SGHVS and CDR2 FQNEAQ. The CDR3 is 16 amino acids. V lost 2 bases, J lost 4 bases, and 18 bases lay in between. CDR3: CASSLRGRGYSYEQYF. The CDR3 region has the DNA TGTGCCAGCAGCTTAAGAGGCAGGGGATACTCTTACGAGCAGTACTTC.

The rearrangement joins TRBV5-1 to TRBJ1-2; weak D call: TRBD1 (6 bases). V lost 4 bases to trimming and J lost 5 bases, with 18 bases between them. Germline CDR1 reads SGHRS; CDR2 reads YFSETQ. This CDR3 has 15 amino acids. The CDR3 region is CASSHSYGQLYGYTF. CDR3 DNA sequence: TGCGCCAGCAGCCATTCCTACGGACAGTTATATGGCTACACCTTC.

The rearrangement links TRBV28 to TRBJ2-1, with D uncertain. This CDR3 is 12 amino acids long. V lost 3 bases, J lost 10 bases, and 10 bases lay in between. Germline assignment: CDR1 MDHEN and CDR2 SYDVKM. The CDR3 loop reads CASSFPLREQFF. The CDR3 nucleotides are TGTGCCAGCAGTTTCCCGCTGCGAGAGCAGTTCTTC.

The gene calls are TRBV6-1 and TRBJ2-1; possible D gene TRBD1, 6 bases. Deletions cut 1 base from V and 13 bases from J, with 20 bases between. The CDR3 is made up of 15 amino acids. Per germline, CDR1 MNHNS and CDR2 SASEGT. CDR3 sequence: CASSEDPGTPLLQFF. CDR3 DNA sequence: TGTGCCAGCAGTGAAGATCCCGGGACACCCCTATTACAGTTCTTC.

V gene TRBV19 combines with J gene TRBJ2-7; 13 positions agree with TRBD2. V was clipped by 5 bases and J by 4 bases; unmatched bases: 5. Germline V lookup: CDR1 LNHDA, CDR2 SQIVND (reference sequence). The length of the CDR3 is 15 residues. CDR3 residues: CASSGLAGDFYEQYF. The CDR3, as DNA: TGTGCCAGTAGTGGACTAGCGGGAGATTTTTACGAGCAGTACTTC.

This rearrangement joins TRBV6-5 to TRBJ2-7, with TRBD1 as a possible D gene (5 bases). Germline V gene sequence: CDR1 MNHEY, CDR2 SVGAGI. The CDR3 totals 13 residues. Trimming cost V 6 bases and J 1 base, with 10 bases left between them. CDR3 DNA sequence: TGTGCCAGCAGCCCCAGGGATTCCTACGAGCAGTACTTC. Residues: CASSPRDSYEQYF.

This chain joins TRBV9 and TRBJ2-5; the match to TRBD2 covers 11 bases. This CDR3 contains 15 residues. CDR1 is SGDLS, CDR2 YYNGEE, per germline. J was trimmed by 5 bases and V by 3 bases; bases with no gene match: 6. The CDR3 spells CASSGRLAGTETQYF. DNA of the CDR3: TGTGCCAGCAGCGGACGACTAGCGGGAACGGAGACCCAGTACTTC.

This clone was seen a handful of times. The chain has TRBV9 and TRBJ1-6, with D uncertain. In germline, CDR1 is SGDLS, CDR2 YYNGEE. CDR3 size: 12 residues. V was cut by 0 bases and J by 9 bases, with 4 bases left in between. In nucleotides, the CDR3 is TGTGCCAGCAGCGTAGAACTTTCACCCCTCCACTTT. This codes for CASSVELSPLHF. The whole variable domain, filled in from reference TRBV9 and TRBJ1-6, reads DSGVTQTPKHLITATGQRVTLRCSPRSGDLSVYWYQQSLDQGLQFLIQYYNGEERAKGNILERFSAQQFPDLHSELNLSSLELGDSALYFCASSVELSPLHFGNGTRLTVT.

The chain combines TRBV27 with TRBJ2-1; D unresolved. The CDR3 runs 12 residues. V lost 6 bases and J lost 4, with 7 bases in between. From germline, CDR1 is MNHEY and CDR2 SMNVEV (reference sequence). The CDR3 DNA sequence: TGTGCCAGCAGAGAGAGATACAATGAGCAGTTCTTC. Its translation is CASRERYNEQFF.

The rearrangement joins TRBV18 to TRBJ1-2; tentatively, D is TRBD1 (6 bases). The V gene lost 3 bases and the J gene lost 2 bases, with 10 bases spanning the gap. The CDR3 contains 14 residues. CDR1 is KGHSH and CDR2 is LQKENI in the germline V gene. The CDR3 coding sequence is TGTGCCAGCTCACCCATGGACAGAAACTATGGCTACACCTTC. It is translated as CASSPMDRNYGYTF.

This rearrangement joins TRBV4-1 to TRBJ2-2; the D is unclear. This CDR3 is 13 amino acids long. From germline, CDR1 is MGHRA and CDR2 YSYEKL. V lost 0 bases, J lost 6 bases, and 5 bases lay in between. The CDR3 is CASSQESAGELFF. The CDR3 DNA reads TGCGCCAGCAGCCAAGAGTCAGCCGGGGAGCTGTTTTTT.

This clone was seen once. The chain couples TRBV10-1 to TRBJ2-3, with D possibly TRBD2 on 6 matching bases. The V end lost 8 bases, the J end lost 0 bases, and 12 bases lay between the germline ends. Germline loops: CDR1 WNHNN, CDR2 SYGVQD (reference sequence). CDR3 length: 14 amino acids. In nucleotides, the CDR3 is TGCGCCAGCCGCGGGGCTTTTAGCACAGATACGCAGTATTTT. It encodes CASRGAFSTDTQYF.

The V gene is TRBV27, the J gene TRBJ2-4; the D is unclear. The CDR3 runs to 13 residues. V lost 2 bases to trimming and J lost 6 bases, with 8 bases between them. CDR1 MNHEY and CDR2 SMNVEV come from the germline V gene (reference sequence). This CDR3 is CASSLVLGNIQYF. The DNA of the CDR3 is TGTGCCAGCAGTTTAGTTCTAGGAAACATTCAGTACTTC.

V usage is TRBV5-1 and J usage is TRBJ2-7; D is possibly TRBD2 (6 bases). This CDR3 has 15 residues. Between the trimmed V and J ends, which lost 0 bases and 3 bases, there was a span of 13 bases. Germline V gene lookup returns CDR1 SGHRS and CDR2 YFSETQ. CDR3 coding DNA: TGCGCCAGCAGCTTGGAGATCGGGAGATTCTACGAGCAGTACTTC. Translation: CASSLEIGRFYEQYF.